These T cell receptor beta chains were read from a single sample in a study of cytomegalovirus exposure and HLA in healthy donors. This table comes from immunoSEQ multiplex PCR, and its TCRdb copy is limited to in-frame clones, with some not included. The table for this sample gives some 46,000 clones. The sample comprised PBMCs. The receptors shown here come from a male donor in good health and CMV-seronegative. Each CDR3 is given with its conserved first and last residue.

v_gene: TRBV18
CDR3aa: CASSPTLTSTGAYTF

v_gene: TRBV6-4
CDR3aa: CASSEVAGAGANVLTF

v_gene: TRBV5-1
CDR3aa: CASSMTGISTDTQYF

v_gene: TRBV4-3
CDR3aa: CASSQAWGRTDTQYF

v_gene: TRBV21-1
CDR3aa: CASRPITSGRRSYNEQFF

v_gene: TRBV5-1
CDR3aa: CASSLAASRPETQYF

v_gene: TRBV6-5
CDR3aa: CASSYSPTRGETQYF

v_gene: TRBV6-6
CDR3aa: CASSRDNSYNEQFF

v_gene: TRBV6-4
CDR3aa: CASSDGTPGANYGYTF

v_gene: TRBV28
CDR3aa: CASSMTLGDSPLHF

v_gene: TRBV4-3
CDR3aa: CASSLTSGRPTLSGANVLTF

v_gene: TRBV28
CDR3aa: CAGGATNEKLFF

v_gene: TRBV11-2
CDR3aa: CASRFTSNTGELFF

v_gene: TRBV6-1
CDR3aa: CASTRGRASYEQYF

v_gene: TRBV5-4
CDR3aa: CASSLGQQKSDTQYF

v_gene: TRBV10-2
CDR3aa: CASSRVNTEAFF

v_gene: TRBV5-4
CDR3aa: CASSPSILGTGLYEQYF

v_gene: TRBV7-9
CDR3aa: CASNRDMMNTEAFF

v_gene: TRBV18
CDR3aa: CASSLATTSSGNTIYF

v_gene: TRBV6-5
CDR3aa: CASSPGRTKNIQYF

v_gene: TRBV28
CDR3aa: CASDQRQYSNQPQHF

v_gene: TRBV7-6
CDR3aa: CASSLGQGYTGELFF

v_gene: TRBV7-2
CDR3aa: CASSLSGSSYNEQFF

v_gene: TRBV18
CDR3aa: CASSGSGSGETQYF

v_gene: TRBV13
CDR3aa: CASSLTRNEQFF

v_gene: TRBV28
CDR3aa: CASSFGQADHGELFF

v_gene: TRBV2
CDR3aa: CASSELTAYEQYF

v_gene: TRBV6-6
CDR3aa: CASSSGTGFPQYF